Listed below are T cell receptor beta chains from one sample, sequenced in a study of blood T cell repertoires in COVID-19. The repertoire was sequenced with immunoSEQ multiplex PCR; TCRdb's copy has only in-frame clones and lacks some. The repertoire has 200,000 to 300,000 clones, around 88% of them found once; the top ten carry over 1.5%. Sample: peripheral blood. Source of these receptors: a man aged 25 to 40 with active or convalescent COVID-19. CDR3s include the opening cysteine and the closing phenylalanine or tryptophan.

>TRBV7-2|TRBJ1-2
CASSLNRDTSNYGYTF
>TRBV27|TRBJ1-5
CASSFEGFNQPQHF
>TRBV4-1|TRBJ2-7
CASSQDPPGRIEYEQYF
>TRBV7-8|TRBJ1-2
CASSGTGGDYGYTF
>TRBV27|TRBJ1-1
CASSYSNSEAFF
>TRBV7-9|TRBJ2-7
CASSLDSGTGHF
>TRBV9|TRBJ2-7
CASSVAGGAAGEQYF
>TRBV6-2/TRBV6-3|TRBJ2-5
CASSPSGGRGRETQYF
>TRBV11-2|TRBJ1-5
CASSLAGQSDQPQHF
>TRBV11-3|TRBJ2-7
CASSYSTSQGYEQYF
>TRBV9|TRBJ1-3
CASSTLPGSGNTIYF
>TRBV5-4|TRBJ2-7
CASSLVGGEYEQYF
>TRBV4-3|TRBJ1-1
CASSQDWQGATEAFF
>TRBV4-2|TRBJ2-3
CASSLQIAGGPFIAPDTDTQYF
>TRBV7-3|TRBJ2-3
CASSETVTDTQYF
>TRBV13|TRBJ2-3
CASSHSGGAVTDTQYF
>TRBV6-2/TRBV6-3|TRBJ2-7
CASSYSRAEQYF
>TRBV19|TRBJ2-1
CASSRQGVGNEQFF
>TRBV19|TRBJ1-1
CASSMLWRTGQLYTEAFF
>TRBV7-9|TRBJ2-7
CASSLAVSGIEYEQYF
>TRBV12-2|TRBJ2-7
CASRPTGALSYEQYF
>TRBV7-2|TRBJ1-1
CASRTPEGAAEAFF
>TRBV6-5|TRBJ1-1
CASRDRNTEAFF
>TRBV12-3/TRBV12-4|TRBJ2-2
CASSKTDTGELFF
>TRBV6-5|TRBJ1-3
CASTHVGRVDTIYF
>TRBV6-2/TRBV6-3|TRBJ2-5
CASSSSGLPQETQYF
>TRBV9|TRBJ2-1
CASSGGLSAGGNEQFF
>TRBV6-4|TRBJ2-1
CASAEGTSAVNEQFF
>TRBV5-1|TRBJ2-3
CASLGSDTQYF
>TRBV4-2|TRBJ2-1
CASSRGLGGYNEQFF
>TRBV27|TRBJ1-6
CASSPSQGFGSPLHF
>TRBV14|TRBJ1-1
CASSQGGQGRTEAFF
>TRBV5-1|TRBJ1-1
CASSLGTVDTEAFF
>TRBV7-3|TRBJ2-1
CASSPGTGGNEQFF
>TRBV6-5|TRBJ1-2
CASSYSRQGTNYGYTF
>TRBV5-1|TRBJ2-1
CASSATSGDYNEQFF
>TRBV4-1|TRBJ1-2
CASSQGQGNFYGYTF
>TRBV27|TRBJ1-2
CASSPIGGPELGYTF
>TRBV6-6|TRBJ1-4
CASSIEGGNEKLFF
>TRBV11-2|TRBJ1-1
CASSAGRNTEAFF
>TRBV19|TRBJ1-4
CASSMWGPDEKLFF
>TRBV5-4|TRBJ2-3
CALTSGGAWDTQYF
>TRBV9|TRBJ1-5
CASSVGQANQPQHF
>TRBV5-1|TRBJ1-4
CASRSLQDATNEKLFF
>TRBV27|TRBJ2-3
CASRVGGQTDTQYF
>TRBV3-1/TRBV3-2|TRBJ2-7
CASSQVSGASTYEQYF
>TRBV11-2|TRBJ2-7
CASSFGGAYEQYF